Presented here are 27 T cell receptor beta chains from one specimen sequenced in a study of T cell responses to AZD1222 COVID-19 vaccine. The table came from immunoSEQ multiplex PCR; TCRdb's copy has only in-frame clones and leaves some out. The data show over 70,000 clones, about 90% seen once. The sequencing here drew on peripheral blood, taken on day 0 of MenACWY control vaccination. The receptors were sampled from an adult in good health.

The V call is TRBV28, the J call TRBJ1-2; TRBD1 aligns across 8 bases. V lost 5 bases and J lost 8; bases outside the gene matches: 10. CDR1 is MDHEN, CDR2 SYDVKM, per germline. The CDR3 spans 14 residues. The CDR3 DNA reads TGTGCCAGCAGTCGGACAGGGTACATTCGGGGCTACACCTTC. Translating it yields CASSRTGYIRGYTF.

The genes are TRBV10-3 and TRBJ1-6; D is ambiguous. Per the germline V gene, CDR1 is ENHRY and CDR2 is SYGVKD. The CDR3 runs 16 residues. Trimming stripped 0 bases from V and 7 bases from J, with 13 bases between. CDR3 coding DNA: TGTGCCATCAGTGAGTCGAAGATGGGTGGGAATTCACCCCTCCACTTT. Amino acids: CAISESKMGGNSPLHF.

This clone was seen more than once but under ten times. The chain links TRBV3-1 (or the pseudogene TRBV3-2) to TRBJ2-2; no clear D gene. Per germline, CDR1 LGHDT and CDR2 YNNKEL (reference sequence). The V gene lost 0 bases and the J gene lost 1 base, with 12 bases spanning the gap. This CDR3 spans 17 amino acids. CDR3 region: CASSQDLARMNTGELFF. The CDR3 DNA reads TGTGCCAGCAGCCAAGATCTTGCTAGGATGAACACCGGGGAGCTGTTTTTT.

The V call is TRBV14, the J call TRBJ1-4; TRBD1 aligns across 9 bases. The germline CDR1 and CDR2 sequences are SGHDN and FVKESK. The CDR3 covers 18 residues. Trimming cost V 2 bases and J 8 bases; bases outside gene matches: 15. CDR3 sequence reads: CASSQLRFGQGSREKLFF. In nucleotides, the CDR3 is TGTGCCAGCAGCCAACTCCGTTTCGGACAGGGGAGTAGAGAAAAACTGTTTTTT.

The rearrangement links TRBV3-1 (or the pseudogene TRBV3-2) to TRBJ1-6, with D possibly being TRBD1 (5 bases). The V gene's germline CDR1 is LGHDT and CDR2 YNNKEL (reference sequence). The ends were cut back, 1 base at V and 5 bases at J, with 6 bases in the middle. This CDR3 has 14 residues. The CDR3 reads CASSQGQNNSPLHF. The CDR3 bases are TGTGCCAGCAGCCAAGGACAGAATAATTCACCCCTCCACTTT.

Only one count was recorded for this clone. The V call is TRBV15, the J call TRBJ1-2; D gene ambiguous. V lost 0 bases to trimming and J lost 2 bases, with 10 bases between them. The CDR3 extends over 15 amino acids. The germline V gene has CDR1 LNHNV and CDR2 YYDKDF (reference sequence). The CDR3 DNA reads TGTGCCACCAGCAGAGATCCCCAGGCGAACTATGGCTACACCTTC. This encodes CATSRDPQANYGYTF. The full variable domain, rest sourced from reference TRBV15 and TRBJ1-2, is DAMVIQNPRYQVTQFGKPVTLSCSQTLNHNVMYWYQQKSSQAPKLLFHYYDKDFNNEADTPDNFQSRRPNTSFCFLDIRSPGLGDTAMYLCATSRDPQANYGYTFGSGTRLTVV.

This clone was observed once. The chain combines TRBV20-1 with TRBJ2-1; 10 bases map to TRBD2. V trimming: 3 bases; J trimming: 7 bases; junction bases outside the gene matches: 9. The CDR3 sequence is 15 residues long. The germline V gene has CDR1 DFQATT and CDR2 SNEGSKA (reference sequence). CDR3: CSASVSGGARNEQFF. CDR3 coding DNA: TGCAGTGCTAGTGTAAGCGGGGGGGCTAGAAATGAGCAGTTCTTC.

Only one count was recorded for this clone. The V gene is TRBV6-1, the J gene TRBJ2-5; 12 nucleotides line up with TRBD2. Per germline, CDR1 MNHNS and CDR2 SASEGT. V lost 2 bases, J lost 5 bases, and 15 bases stayed unmatched. The CDR3 loop spans 19 amino acids. CDR3 residues: CASSEYGRLAGAAGETQYF. CDR3 nucleotide sequence: TGTGCCAGCAGTGAATACGGAAGACTAGCGGGGGCCGCAGGGGAGACCCAGTACTTC.

This chain links TRBV5-4 with TRBJ1-1; D unresolved. V lost 1 base and J lost 3, with 7 bases in between. There are 13 residues in the CDR3. CDR1 is SGHNT and CDR2 is YYREEE in the germline V gene (reference sequence). DNA for the CDR3: TGTGCCAGCAGCTTGAACAGAGACACTGAAGCTTTCTTT. Amino acids: CASSLNRDTEAFF.

The J gene is TRBJ2-7, the V gene TRBV3-1 (or the pseudogene TRBV3-2); D remains ambiguous. The V gene lost 2 bases and the J gene lost 0 bases, with 8 bases spanning the gap. The CDR3 is 14 amino acids. Germline values: CDR1 LGHDT, CDR2 YNNKEL (reference sequence). As DNA, the CDR3 is TGTGCCAGCAGCCAACAGGTCAGCTCCTACGAGCAGTACTTC. Its translation is CASSQQVSSYEQYF.

The V and J genes are TRBV15 and TRBJ2-5; D might be TRBD1 (6 bases). The ends were cut back, 8 bases at V and 0 bases at J, with 13 bases in the middle. From germline, CDR1 is LNHNV and CDR2 YYDKDF (reference sequence). The CDR3 extends over 14 amino acids. The chain's CDR3 is CATQDRSYQETQYF. The CDR3 DNA sequence: TGTGCCACCCAAGACAGGAGCTACCAAGAGACCCAGTACTTC.

This clone was seen only once. V is TRBV2 and J is TRBJ2-7; 7 nucleotides agree with TRBD1. Per the germline V gene, CDR1 is SNHLY and CDR2 is FYNNEI. The junction had 4 bases not matched to a gene; V was cut back by 11 bases and J by 0 bases. The CDR3 runs to 12 residues. This CDR3 is CASGTDSYEQYF. The CDR3 nucleotides are TGTGCCTCCGGGACAGACTCCTACGAGCAGTACTTC.

The chain joins TRBV2 to TRBJ2-2; the match to TRBD1 covers 9 bases. Germline V gene data show CDR1 as SNHLY and CDR2 as FYNNEI. The CDR3 spans 15 residues. With 1 base clipped from V and 4 bases from J, the junction kept 1 base outside the gene matches. CDR3 sequence: CASSEDRGLTGELFF. DNA of the CDR3: TGTGCCAGCAGTGAAGACAGGGGGCTCACCGGGGAGCTGTTTTTT.

The rearrangement links TRBV10-3 to TRBJ1-4, with 8 bases that match TRBD1. This CDR3 region has 17 residues. Germline V gene data show CDR1 as ENHRY and CDR2 as SYGVKD. V was clipped by 6 bases and J by 3 bases; unmatched bases: 12. Written as DNA, the CDR3 is TGTGCCATCAGATCCGGGACAGGATTAAATGCTAATGAAAAACTGTTTTTT. It encodes CAIRSGTGLNANEKLFF.

The V call is TRBV18, the J call TRBJ1-5; 7 bases fit TRBD1. Germline CDR1 and CDR2: KGHSH and LQKENI. V lost 0 bases to trimming and J lost 6 bases; unmatched junction nucleotides: 8. The CDR3 is 16 amino acids. CDR3: CASSPPTGLGTQPQHF. CDR3 in DNA: TGTGCCAGCTCACCACCGACAGGGTTGGGCACTCAGCCCCAGCATTTT.

The V gene is TRBV2, the J gene TRBJ1-5; 9 bases match TRBD1. CDR3 length equals 15 residues. Trimming took 7 bases from V and 7 from J; bases not matched to a gene: 11. Per the germline V gene, CDR1 is SNHLY and CDR2 is FYNNEI. CDR3 sequence reads: CASTEGGQGSQPQHF. Here the CDR3 DNA reads TGTGCCAGCACCGAGGGGGGACAGGGTTCGCAGCCCCAGCATTTT. The full variable domain, in which reference TRBV2 and TRBJ1-5 provide the parts outside the CDR3, is EPEVTQTPSHQVTQMGQEVILRCVPISNHLYFYWYRQILGQKVEFLVSFYNNEISEKSEIFDDQFSVERPDGSNFTLKIRSTKLEDSAMYFCASTEGGQGSQPQHFGDGTRLSIL.

Concerning this clone itself: Germline is not matched at one junction end, which may reflect a read error. The chain links TRBV5-1 to TRBJ1-2; D ambiguous. CDR1 and CDR2 from the germline V gene are SGHRS and YFSETQ. CDR3 length: 14 amino acids. The CDR3 sequence: CASNLGEIDYGYTF. CDR3 bases: TGCGCCAGCAACTTGGGAGAAATTGACTATGGCTACACCTTC. The full variable domain, completed using reference TRBV5-1 and TRBJ1-2, is KAGVTQTPRYLIKTRGQQVTLSCSPISGHRSVSWYQQTPGQGLQFLFEYFSETQRNKGNFPGRFSGRQFSNSRSEMNVSTLELGDSALYLCASNLGEIDYGYTFGSGTRLTVV.

The rearrangement joins TRBV5-1 to TRBJ2-7; TRBD1 or TRBD2 may be the D gene (5 bases each). The CDR3 has 14 residues. V lost 4 bases and J lost 7, with 18 bases in between. Germline CDR1 and CDR2: SGHRS and YFSETQ. In DNA form, the CDR3 reads TGCGCCAGCAGCCTGGGGACCGACTTGGGGGAGCAGTACTTC. Encoded protein: CASSLGTDLGEQYF.

The chain joins TRBV7-8 to TRBJ2-3, with TRBD2 matching over 9 bases. Losses at the gene ends were 5 bases for V and 4 bases for J; bases not matched to a gene: 10. This CDR3 comprises 16 residues. Germline V lookup: CDR1 SGHVS, CDR2 FQNEAQ. CDR3 bases: TGTGCCAGCAGCAACCGGACTAGCGTCCGAGCAGATACGCAGTATTTT. Amino acids: CASSNRTSVRADTQYF.

The count of this clone is one. The gene calls are TRBV6-1 and TRBJ2-1; the D is unclear. Looked up from germline, CDR1 is MNHNS and CDR2 is SASEGT. The CDR3 has 15 residues. Between the trimmed V and J ends, which lost 0 bases and 0 bases, there was a span of 6 bases. In DNA form, the CDR3 reads TGTGCCAGCAGTGAAGCAGGGTTCTCCTACAATGAGCAGTTCTTC. Its protein product is CASSEAGFSYNEQFF.

The chain carries TRBV28 and TRBJ2-2; perhaps D is TRBD1 or TRBD2 (6 bases each). Germline V gene sequence: CDR1 MDHEN, CDR2 SYDVKM. The CDR3 is 13 residues long. For the CDR3, the DNA is TGTGCGGCCGGGGGCACGAACACCGGGGAGCTGTTTTTT. This translates into CAAGGTNTGELFF. Full variable domain (outside the CDR3, taken from reference TRBV28 and TRBJ2-2): DVKVTQSSRYLVKRTGEKVFLECVQDMDHENMFWYRQDPGLGLRLIYFSYDVKMKEKGDIPEGYSVSREKKERFSLILESASTNQTSMYLCAAGGTNTGELFFGEGSRLTVL.

The rearrangement uses TRBV5-6 and TRBJ1-6; TRBD1 aligns across 8 bases. The germline gives CDR1 SGHDT, CDR2 YYEEEE. V shed 0 bases and J 10 bases; nucleotides not matched to a gene: 6. This CDR3 has 15 residues. CDR3 in amino acids: CASSLADRGGSPLHF. CDR3 sequence (DNA): TGTGCCAGCAGCTTGGCCGACAGGGGAGGGTCACCCCTCCACTTT.

This clone was observed once. V gene TRBV12-3 or TRBV12-4 combines with J gene TRBJ1-1, with 7 bases fitting TRBD1. The CDR3 has 13 residues. After removal of 8 bases from V and 4 bases from J, the junction contained 7 bases not matched to a gene. The CDR3 spells CASSGTAGTEAFF. As DNA, the CDR3 is TGTGCCAGCTCCGGGACAGCTGGCACTGAAGCTTTCTTT.

The chain combines TRBV25-1 with TRBJ1-1; TRBD1 agrees at 9 bases. In germline, CDR1 is MGHDK, CDR2 SYGVNS. Unmatched junction bases numbered 3, after V lost 6 bases and J lost 4 bases. The CDR3 covers 13 residues. The CDR3 spells CASRQGAGTEAFF. Here the CDR3 DNA reads TGTGCCAGCAGACAGGGGGCAGGCACTGAAGCTTTCTTT.

V is TRBV7-6 and J is TRBJ2-5; possibly TRBD2 for D (6 bases). Germline loops: CDR1 SGHVS, CDR2 FNYEAQ. The CDR3 runs 16 residues. V lost 4 bases, J lost 5 bases, and 20 bases lay in between. This CDR3 is CASSSPHISAGETQYF. The CDR3 DNA is TGTGCCAGCAGCTCCCCCCATATTTCGGCGGGGGAGACCCAGTACTTC.

This clone showed up just once. V is TRBV5-6 and J is TRBJ1-4; 9 nucleotides line up with TRBD1. Germline V lookup: CDR1 SGHDT, CDR2 YYEEEE. The CDR3 consists of 14 residues. The junction had 6 bases not matched to a gene; V was cut back by 4 bases and J by 8 bases. The CDR3 spells CASSPGQGTEKLFF. CDR3 nucleotides: TGTGCCAGCAGCCCGGGACAGGGAACCGAAAAACTGTTTTTT.

The V gene is TRBV19, the J gene TRBJ1-2, with TRBD1 identical over 12 bases. With 0 bases clipped from V and 7 bases from J, the junction kept 9 bases outside the gene matches. CDR3 length: 17 residues. CDR1 and CDR2 (germline): LNHDA, SQIVND (reference sequence). As DNA, the CDR3 is TGTGCCAGTAGTATAGATAAAGGGACAGGGGGCTCTCGTGGCTACACCTTC. Its protein product is CASSIDKGTGGSRGYTF.